This T cell receptor (beta chain) is from a study of blood T cell repertoires in COVID-19. This table comes from immunoSEQ multiplex PCR, and its TCRdb copy is limited to in-frame clones, with some not included. Of over 150,000 clones in the sample, about 88% were seen once. This CDR3 has 17 amino acids. The V and J ends lost 5 bases and 0 bases, in that order; junction bases with no gene match: 10. From germline, CDR1 is SQVTM and CDR2 ANQGSEA. Input material: PBMCs or T cells enriched from blood (not recorded which). The chain recombines TRBV29-1 with TRBJ2-1; the match to TRBD2 covers 10 bases. This clonotype was obtained from a woman between 45 and 60 years old who had recovered from COVID-19. CDR3 loop: CSVIPTSGSRSYNEQFF. The CDR3 bases are TGCAGCGTTATTCCGACTAGCGGGTCCCGCTCCTACAATGAGCAGTTCTTC.